These T cell receptor beta chains were read from a single sample in a study of early T cells in non-severe SARS-CoV-2 infection. MiXCR, applied by TCRdb to the 5' RACE reads, yields one record per CDR3 protein. The table records 70,000 to 85,000 distinct CDR3 sequences, roughly 12% of them present only once. The material was whole blood, obtained at baseline. These receptors were taken from an adult who was a healthcare worker with PCR-confirmed SARS-CoV-2 infection or an uninfected control (not recorded which). The donor label of this sample is uncertain. Both conserved end residues are part of each CDR3. The D gene is left open where the match is weak. For some rows the clone size is stated as once, few or many, or as a class when expanded; others skip it.

13	TRBD1	TRBV11-3	-	TRBJ2-4	CASSSDRRAIQYF	TGTGCCAGCAGCTCGGACAGGCGGGCCATTCAGTACTTC
18	TRBD2	TRBV12-3/TRBV12-4	-	TRBJ2-2	CASSSYPLAGENTGELFF	TGTGCCAGCAGTTCCTACCCTCTAGCGGGGGAGAACACCGGGGAGCTGTTTTTT
20	TRBD2	TRBV7-8	many	TRBJ2-1	CASSFPATSGGKGSYNEQFF	TGTGCCAGCAGCTTTCCTGCGACTAGCGGGGGAAAAGGCTCCTACAATGAGCAGTTCTTC
14	-	TRBV7-8	-	TRBJ2-2	CASSLVSFTGELFF	TGTGCCAGCAGCTTAGTCTCCTTTACCGGGGAGCTGTTTTTT
14	-	TRBV5-1	-	TRBJ1-4	CASSLGGTNEKLFF	TGCGCCAGCAGCCTCGGGGGCACTAATGAAAAACTGTTTTTT
14	TRBD2	TRBV11-2	few	TRBJ2-3	CASSPAGVPDTQYF	TGTGCCAGCAGCCCAGCGGGAGTCCCAGATACGCAGTATTTT
14	TRBD2	TRBV20-1	-	TRBJ2-3	CSAIDSGKGGTQYF	TGCAGTGCTATTGATAGCGGGAAAGGGGGTACGCAGTATTTT
15	-	TRBV4-1	few	TRBJ2-7	CASSHPAVGSYEQYF	TGCGCCAGCAGCCACCCGGCCGTCGGGTCCTACGAGCAGTACTTC
13	TRBD1	TRBV5-1	-	TRBJ2-3	CASSSQGVDTQYF	TGCGCCAGCAGCTCGCAGGGGGTAGATACGCAGTATTTT
15	-	TRBV6-5	many	TRBJ1-5	CASSLGVPGNQPQHF	TGTGCCAGCAGTCTCGGGGTCCCGGGGAATCAGCCCCAGCATTTT
14	TRBD1	TRBV11-3	few	TRBJ2-3	CASSSRQGGDTQYF	TGTGCCAGCAGCTCCCGACAGGGGGGAGATACGCAGTATTTT
12	-	TRBV20-1	few	TRBJ2-5	CSARMMGETQYF	TGCAGTGCGAGAATGATGGGGGAGACCCAGTACTTC
15	TRBD2	TRBV28	few	TRBJ2-1	CASSFSGAGGFEQFF	TGTGCCAGCAGTTTTAGCGGAGCGGGAGGGTTTGAGCAGTTCTTC
18	-	TRBV4-3	-	TRBJ1-3	CASSQPSDRGGPRNTIYF	TGCGCCAGCAGCCAGCCCTCTGACCGCGGGGGGCCTAGAAACACCATATATTTT
12	-	TRBV18	few	TRBJ1-1	CASSPTDTEAFF	TGTGCCAGCTCACCTACAGACACAGAAGCTTTCTTT
16	-	TRBV6-6	many	TRBJ1-3	CASSFSLGVAGNTIYF	TGTGCCAGCAGTTTTTCTCTCGGGGTGGCTGGAAACACCATATATTTT
14	TRBD1	TRBV20-1	few	TRBJ1-2	CSARGGQGGDGYTF	TGCAGTGCTAGAGGGGGACAGGGAGGCGATGGCTACACCTTC
15	-	TRBV2	-	TRBJ1-1	CASSPQRGRDTEAFF	TGTGCCAGCAGTCCCCAGCGTGGGAGGGACACTGAAGCTTTCTTT
17	-	TRBV7-2	many	TRBJ2-2	CASSLRGGGPVTGELFF	TGTGCCAGCAGCTTACGAGGGGGAGGGCCCGTCACCGGGGAGCTGTTTTTT
14	TRBD1	TRBV29-1	-	TRBJ2-5	CSVVGRGTFGTQYF	TGCAGCGTTGTTGGCAGGGGGACATTCGGGACCCAGTACTTC
13	TRBD1	TRBV7-6	many	TRBJ1-1	CASSFDRDTEAFF	TGTGCCAGCAGCTTCGACAGGGACACTGAAGCTTTCTTT
15	TRBD2	TRBV20-1	-	TRBJ2-5	CSGRAGLAGPETQYF	TGCAGTGGAAGGGCGGGACTAGCGGGGCCAGAGACCCAGTACTTC
17	-	TRBV4-1	-	TRBJ1-6	CASSQPAGSSYNSPLHF	TGCGCCAGCAGCCAACCCGCAGGGAGCTCCTATAATTCACCCCTCCACTTT
14	-	TRBV7-2	-	TRBJ1-2	CASSPTGEVYGYTF	TGTGCCAGCAGTCCCACTGGAGAGGTCTATGGCTACACCTTC
14	-	TRBV20-1	-	TRBJ1-4	CSARQGLDEEKLFF	TGCAGTGCTAGACAGGGGTTGGATGAGGAAAAACTGTTTTTT
13	TRBD2	TRBV20-1	few	TRBJ2-1	CSARGGISDEQFF	TGCAGTGCTAGGGGGGGGATTAGCGATGAGCAGTTCTTC
14	-	TRBV7-9	-	TRBJ1-1	CASTKQGPWTEAFF	TGTGCCAGCACAAAACAGGGTCCATGGACTGAAGCTTTCTTT
15	-	TRBV5-5	-	TRBJ1-1	CASSLAAGRNTEAFF	TGTGCCAGCAGCTTGGCGGCAGGCAGGAACACTGAAGCTTTCTTT
16	-	TRBV4-1	few	TRBJ2-7	CASSQAGTLYSYEQYF	TGCGCCAGCAGCCAAGCCGGGACATTGTACTCCTACGAGCAGTACTTC
11	-	TRBV20-1	few	TRBJ1-1	CSAGNFKGAFF	TGCAGTGCTGGAAACTTTAAGGGTGCTTTCTTT
15	TRBD2	TRBV5-1	few	TRBJ2-1	CASSLWTSRGNEQFF	TGCGCCAGCAGCCTTTGGACTAGCAGAGGCAATGAGCAGTTCTTC
19	TRBD2	TRBV7-7	few	TRBJ2-5	CASSPSAVSGRASQETQYF	TGTGCCAGCAGCCCTTCGGCTGTGAGCGGGAGGGCCTCCCAAGAGACCCAGTACTTC
10	-	TRBV4-2	-	TRBJ2-7	CASSMGKQYF	TGTGCCAGCAGCATGGGGAAACAGTACTTC
12	-	TRBV15	-	TRBJ2-7	CATSRDRDEQYF	TGTGCCACCAGCAGAGATAGGGACGAGCAGTACTTC
13	-	TRBV19	few	TRBJ1-5	CASSTGSRQPQHF	TGTGCCAGTAGTACAGGATCAAGGCAGCCCCAGCATTTT
17	-	TRBV7-2	-	TRBJ2-3	CASSPTRGAPYTDTQYF	TGTGCCAGCAGCCCAACCCGGGGGGCCCCCTACACAGATACGCAGTATTTT